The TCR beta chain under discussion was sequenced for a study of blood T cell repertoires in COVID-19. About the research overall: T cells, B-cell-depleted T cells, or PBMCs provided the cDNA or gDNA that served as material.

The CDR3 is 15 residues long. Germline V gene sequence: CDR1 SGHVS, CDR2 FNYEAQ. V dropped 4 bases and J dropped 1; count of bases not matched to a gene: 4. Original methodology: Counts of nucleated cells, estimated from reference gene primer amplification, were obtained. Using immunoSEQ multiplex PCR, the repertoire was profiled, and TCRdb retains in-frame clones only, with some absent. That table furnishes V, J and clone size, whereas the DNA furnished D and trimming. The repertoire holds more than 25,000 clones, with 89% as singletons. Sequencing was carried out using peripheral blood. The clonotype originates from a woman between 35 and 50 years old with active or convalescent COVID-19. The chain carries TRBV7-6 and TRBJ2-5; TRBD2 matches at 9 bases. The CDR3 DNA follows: TGTGCCAGCAGCTCGCTAGCGGGGAGCCAAGAGACCCAGTACTTC. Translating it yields CASSSLAGSQETQYF.